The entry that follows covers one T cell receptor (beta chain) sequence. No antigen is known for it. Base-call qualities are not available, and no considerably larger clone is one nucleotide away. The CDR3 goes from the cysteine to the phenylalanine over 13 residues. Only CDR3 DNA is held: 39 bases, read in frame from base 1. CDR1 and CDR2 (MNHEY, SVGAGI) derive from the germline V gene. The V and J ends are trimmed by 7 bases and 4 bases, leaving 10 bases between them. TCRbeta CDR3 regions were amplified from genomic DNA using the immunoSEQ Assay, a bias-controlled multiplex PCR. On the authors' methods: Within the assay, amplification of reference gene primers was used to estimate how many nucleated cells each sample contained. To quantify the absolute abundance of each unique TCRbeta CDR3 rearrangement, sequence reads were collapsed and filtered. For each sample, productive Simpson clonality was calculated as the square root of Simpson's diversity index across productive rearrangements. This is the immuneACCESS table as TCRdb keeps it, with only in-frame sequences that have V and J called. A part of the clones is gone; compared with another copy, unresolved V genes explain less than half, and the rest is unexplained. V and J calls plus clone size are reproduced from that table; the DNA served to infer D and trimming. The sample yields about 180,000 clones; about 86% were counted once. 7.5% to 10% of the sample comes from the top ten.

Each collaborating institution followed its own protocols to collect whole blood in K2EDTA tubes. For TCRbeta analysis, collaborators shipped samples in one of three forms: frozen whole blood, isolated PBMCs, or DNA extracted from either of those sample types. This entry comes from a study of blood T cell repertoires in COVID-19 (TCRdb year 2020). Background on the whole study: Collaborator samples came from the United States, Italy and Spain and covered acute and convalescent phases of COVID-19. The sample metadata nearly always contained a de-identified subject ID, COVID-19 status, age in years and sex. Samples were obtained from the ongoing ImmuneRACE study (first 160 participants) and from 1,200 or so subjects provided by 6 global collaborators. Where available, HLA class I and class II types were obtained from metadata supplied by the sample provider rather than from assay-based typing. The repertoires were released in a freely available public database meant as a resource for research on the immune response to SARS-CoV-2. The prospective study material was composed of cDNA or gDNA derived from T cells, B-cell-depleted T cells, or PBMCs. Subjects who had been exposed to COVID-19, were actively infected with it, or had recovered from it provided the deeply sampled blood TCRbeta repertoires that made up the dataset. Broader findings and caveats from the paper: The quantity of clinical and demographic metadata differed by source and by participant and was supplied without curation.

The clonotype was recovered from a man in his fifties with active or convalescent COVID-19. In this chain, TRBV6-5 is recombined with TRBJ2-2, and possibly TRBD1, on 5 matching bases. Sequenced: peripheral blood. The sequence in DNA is TGTGCCAGCAATTCAGGGTTCACCGGGGAGCTGTTTTTT. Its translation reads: CASNSGFTGELFF.